This T cell receptor beta chain was sequenced in a study of T cell changes during pregnancy in multiple sclerosis. Profiled with immunoSEQ multiplex PCR; TCRdb holds only in-frame clones, not every one. The profile shows about 69,000 clones, approximately 92% of them singletons. The CDR3 has 14 amino acids. Germline V gene sequence: CDR1 SGHTA, CDR2 FQGNSA. The trim removed 1 base at V and 5 bases at J, leaving 5 bases unmatched. The chain links TRBV7-2 to TRBJ2-7, with 7 bases fitting TRBD2. The TCR comes from a female donor in good health, enrolled as a control in a pregnancy study. Sequenced material: peripheral blood, taken in the third trimester of pregnancy. The DNA of the CDR3 is TGTGCCAGCAGCTTAGGGGAGGGTACCCACGAGCAGTACTTC. It is translated as CASSLGEGTHEQYF.